This T cell receptor beta chain was recorded in a study of blood T cell repertoires in COVID-19 (dated by TCRdb to the early 2020s). Regarding the complete study: Collaborator samples came from the United States, Italy and Spain and covered acute and convalescent phases of COVID-19. The prospective study material was composed of cDNA or gDNA derived from T cells, B-cell-depleted T cells, or PBMCs. Deeply sampled blood TCRbeta repertoires from subjects exposed to, actively infected with, or recovered from COVID-19 were included in the dataset. The repertoires were made available in a free public database intended to serve as a resource for research on the immune response to SARS-CoV-2. Samples came from the ongoing ImmuneRACE study (first 160 participants) plus 1,254 subjects from 6 global collaborators. Sample metadata almost always included a de-identified subject ID, COVID-19 status, age in years and sex. Where available, HLA class I and class II types were taken from metadata supplied by the sample provider and were not determined by assay-based typing.

As to this clone: Its cognate antigen has yet to be identified. No much larger clone exists at a distance of one base, and base qualities are not known.

Each collaborating institution followed its own protocols to collect whole blood in K2EDTA tubes. For TCRbeta analysis, collaborator samples were shipped as frozen whole blood, as isolated PBMCs, or as DNA extracted from either sample type. The CDR3 goes from the cysteine to the phenylalanine over 14 residues. Left in the record is the CDR3 DNA by itself, 42 bases read in frame from the first base. V has 3 bases trimmed and J has 2 bases trimmed; junction bases matching no gene number 1. The germline V gene sets CDR1 to SGDLS and CDR2 to YYNGEE. Paper-wide results and their limitations: The amount of clinical and demographic metadata varied by source and participant and was provided uncurated.

TCRbeta CDR3 regions were amplified from genomic DNA by means of the immunoSEQ Assay, a bias-controlled multiplex PCR. The authors' pipeline ran thus. The number of nucleated cells in each sample was estimated from the amplification of reference gene primers within the assay. To quantify the absolute abundance of each unique TCRbeta CDR3 rearrangement, sequence reads were collapsed and filtered. For each sample, productive Simpson clonality was calculated as the square root of Simpson's diversity index over productive rearrangements. The source is immuneACCESS, and TCRdb retained only in-frame sequences with V and J called. Part of the clones is not carried over; for the studies checked, unresolved V genes explain less than half of this, and the remainder is unexplained. From that table come the V and J calls and clone size; the DNA was used to work out D and trimming. The sample table records about 150,000 clones; more than 70% of these occur just once. The biggest ten clones account for roughly a tenth of the sample.

The sequence was collected from an elderly woman with active or convalescent COVID-19. Material for sequencing was peripheral blood. This sequence uses TRBV9 and TRBJ2-5; 10 junctional bases match TRBD2. The nucleotide sequence reads TGTGCCAGCAGCGAGGGACTAGCGCAAGAGACCCAGTACTTC. This yields the protein CASSEGLAQETQYF.